These T cell receptor beta chains were read from a single sample in a study of early T cells in non-severe SARS-CoV-2 infection. TCRdb fed the 5' RACE reads into MiXCR, producing one record per CDR3 protein. The sample lists nearly 80,000 distinct CDR3 sequences, over 10% seen once, with 1.1% in the top ten. Material for sequencing was whole blood. Receptor source: an adult who was a healthcare worker with PCR-confirmed SARS-CoV-2 infection or an uninfected control (not recorded which). Both conserved end residues are part of each CDR3. Each record gives: J gene, V gene, CDR3 length, CDR3 protein.

J gene: TRBJ2-3
V gene: TRBV28
CDR3 length: 14
CDR3 protein: CASSQLWTGDTQYF

J gene: TRBJ2-2
V gene: TRBV27
CDR3 length: 13
CDR3 protein: CASSLVGPGELFF

J gene: TRBJ1-2
V gene: TRBV13
CDR3 length: 16
CDR3 protein: CASSSRWGQVNYGYTF

J gene: TRBJ2-5
V gene: TRBV12-5
CDR3 length: 16
CDR3 protein: CASGFPMAGTEETQYF

J gene: TRBJ1-6
V gene: TRBV14
CDR3 length: 16
CDR3 protein: CASSQGQPLFNSPLHF

J gene: TRBJ2-3
V gene: TRBV7-2
CDR3 length: 16
CDR3 protein: CASSIWTLEGTDTQYF

J gene: TRBJ1-4
V gene: TRBV27
CDR3 length: 15
CDR3 protein: CASSGARGRNEKLFF

J gene: TRBJ1-5
V gene: TRBV20-1
CDR3 length: 13
CDR3 protein: CSARVAVNQPQHF

J gene: TRBJ1-5
V gene: TRBV6-1
CDR3 length: 14
CDR3 protein: CASTEREGNQPQHF

J gene: TRBJ2-4
V gene: TRBV7-9
CDR3 length: 16
CDR3 protein: CASSPMTSGDIDIQYF

J gene: TRBJ2-1
V gene: TRBV9
CDR3 length: 14
CDR3 protein: CASSVGREYNEQFF

J gene: TRBJ1-2
V gene: TRBV12-3/TRBV12-4
CDR3 length: 15
CDR3 protein: CASSFNRALNYGYTF

J gene: TRBJ2-3
V gene: TRBV4-3
CDR3 length: 15
CDR3 protein: CASSQEFFSTDTQYF

J gene: TRBJ2-4
V gene: TRBV5-8
CDR3 length: 15
CDR3 protein: CASSLSGWLGNIQYF

J gene: TRBJ2-2
V gene: TRBV4-3
CDR3 length: 17
CDR3 protein: CASSQLGLAGDTGELFF

J gene: TRBJ2-1
V gene: TRBV20-1
CDR3 length: 14
CDR3 protein: CSVSTSGGLSEQFF